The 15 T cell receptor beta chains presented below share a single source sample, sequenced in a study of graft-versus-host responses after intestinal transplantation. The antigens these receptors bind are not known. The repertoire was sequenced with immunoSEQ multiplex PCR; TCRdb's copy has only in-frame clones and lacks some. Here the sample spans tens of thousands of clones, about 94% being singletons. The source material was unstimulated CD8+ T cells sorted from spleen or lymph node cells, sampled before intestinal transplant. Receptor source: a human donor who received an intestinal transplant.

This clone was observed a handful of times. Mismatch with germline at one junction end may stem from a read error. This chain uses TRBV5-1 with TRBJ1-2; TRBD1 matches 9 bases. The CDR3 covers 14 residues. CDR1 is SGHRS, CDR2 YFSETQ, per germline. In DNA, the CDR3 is TGTGCCAGCAGCCCCGGGACAGGGCACTATGGCTACACCTTC. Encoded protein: CASSPGTGHYGYTF.

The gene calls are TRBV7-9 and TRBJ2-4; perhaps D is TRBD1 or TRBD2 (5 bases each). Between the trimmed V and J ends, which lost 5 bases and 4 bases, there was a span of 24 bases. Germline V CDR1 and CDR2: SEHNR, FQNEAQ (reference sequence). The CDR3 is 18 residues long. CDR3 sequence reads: CASSRPRPPGPIKNIQYF. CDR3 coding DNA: TGTGCCAGCAGCCGACCGAGACCGCCGGGACCTATTAAAAACATTCAGTACTTC.

This CDR3 is CASSVGNRFTEAFF. The CDR3 DNA reads TGTGCCAGCAGCGTGGGAAACAGGTTCACTGAAGCTTTCTTT. The chain is built from TRBV9 and TRBJ1-1; possibly TRBD1 for D (5 bases). CDR3 size: 14 residues. The germline V and J ends were trimmed by 2 bases and 4 bases, with 12 bases remaining between them. Germline lookup yields CDR1 SGDLS and CDR2 YYNGEE.

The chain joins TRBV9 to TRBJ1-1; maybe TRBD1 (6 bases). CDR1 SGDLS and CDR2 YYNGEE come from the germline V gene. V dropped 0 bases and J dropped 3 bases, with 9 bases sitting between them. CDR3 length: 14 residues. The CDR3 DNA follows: TGTGCCAGCAGCGTAGAGGGGGGTGACACTGAAGCTTTCTTT. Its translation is CASSVEGGDTEAFF.

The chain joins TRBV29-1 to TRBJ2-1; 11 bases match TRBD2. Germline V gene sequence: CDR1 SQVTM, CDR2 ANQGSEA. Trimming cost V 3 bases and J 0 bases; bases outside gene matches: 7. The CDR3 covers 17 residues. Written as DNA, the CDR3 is TGCAGCGTTGATATGGGACTAGCGGCCCGCTCCTACAATGAGCAGTTCTTC. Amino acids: CSVDMGLAARSYNEQFF.

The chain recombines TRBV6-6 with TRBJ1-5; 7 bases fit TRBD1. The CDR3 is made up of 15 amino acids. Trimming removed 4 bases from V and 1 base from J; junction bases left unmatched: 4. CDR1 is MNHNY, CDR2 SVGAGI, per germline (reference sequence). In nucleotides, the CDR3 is TGTGCCAGCAGTTTCCGACAGGGAAGCAATCAGCCCCAGCATTTT. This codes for CASSFRQGSNQPQHF.

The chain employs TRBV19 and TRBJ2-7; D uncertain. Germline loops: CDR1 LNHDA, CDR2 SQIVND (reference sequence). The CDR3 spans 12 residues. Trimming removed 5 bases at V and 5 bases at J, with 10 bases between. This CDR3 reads CASSSRFDEQYF. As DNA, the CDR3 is TGTGCCAGTAGTTCCCGTTTCGACGAGCAGTACTTC.

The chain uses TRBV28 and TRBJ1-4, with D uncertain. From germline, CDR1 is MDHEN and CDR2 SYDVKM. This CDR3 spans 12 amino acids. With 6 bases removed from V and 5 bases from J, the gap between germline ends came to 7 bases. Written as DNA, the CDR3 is TGTGCCAGCAGCGGACCCAATGAAAAACTGTTTTTT. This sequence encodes CASSGPNEKLFF.

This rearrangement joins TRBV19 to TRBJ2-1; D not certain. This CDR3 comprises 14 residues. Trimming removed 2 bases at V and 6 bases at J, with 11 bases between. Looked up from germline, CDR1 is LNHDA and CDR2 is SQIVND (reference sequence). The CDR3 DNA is TGTGCCAGTAGTATATCAACTGGACCCAATGAGCAGTTCTTC. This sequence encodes CASSISTGPNEQFF.

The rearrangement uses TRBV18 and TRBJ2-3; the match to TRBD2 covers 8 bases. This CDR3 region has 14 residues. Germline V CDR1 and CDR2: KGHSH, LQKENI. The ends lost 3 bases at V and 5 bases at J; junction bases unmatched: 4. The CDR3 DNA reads TGTGCCAGCTCACCGGGACTAGATCTAGATACGCAGTATTTT. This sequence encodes CASSPGLDLDTQYF.

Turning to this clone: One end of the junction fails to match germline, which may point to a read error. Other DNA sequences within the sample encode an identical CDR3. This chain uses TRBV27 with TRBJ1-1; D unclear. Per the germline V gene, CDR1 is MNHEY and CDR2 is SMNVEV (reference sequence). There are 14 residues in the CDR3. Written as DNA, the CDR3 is TGTGCCAGCAGTTTAATGGGAGGGAGGACTGAAGCTTTTTTT. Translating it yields CASSLMGGRTEAFF.

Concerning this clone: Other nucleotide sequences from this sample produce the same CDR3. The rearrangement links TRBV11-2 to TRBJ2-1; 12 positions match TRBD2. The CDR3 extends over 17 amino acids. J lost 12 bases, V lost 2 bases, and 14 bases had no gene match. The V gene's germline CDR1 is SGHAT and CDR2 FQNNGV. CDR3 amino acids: CASSLNGGLAGPKGQFF. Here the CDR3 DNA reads TGTGCCAGCAGCTTAAACGGGGGACTAGCGGGCCCCAAGGGGCAGTTCTTC.

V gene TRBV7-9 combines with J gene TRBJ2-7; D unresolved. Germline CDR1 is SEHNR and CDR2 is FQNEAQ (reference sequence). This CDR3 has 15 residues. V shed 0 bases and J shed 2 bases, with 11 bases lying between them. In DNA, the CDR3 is TGTGCCAGCAGCTTAGCCCCCGACGGAACCTACGAGCAGTACTTC. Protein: CASSLAPDGTYEQYF.

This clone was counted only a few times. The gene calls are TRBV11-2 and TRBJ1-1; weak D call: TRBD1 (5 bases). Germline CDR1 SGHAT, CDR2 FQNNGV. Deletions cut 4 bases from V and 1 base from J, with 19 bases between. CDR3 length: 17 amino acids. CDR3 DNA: TGTGCCAGCAGCTCCCACAGACCCGGGGGGTCGAACACTGAAGCTTTCTTT. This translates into CASSSHRPGGSNTEAFF.

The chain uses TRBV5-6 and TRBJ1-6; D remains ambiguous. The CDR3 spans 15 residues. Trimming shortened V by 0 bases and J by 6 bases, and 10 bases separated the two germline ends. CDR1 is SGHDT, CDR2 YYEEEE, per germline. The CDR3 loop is CASSLAVRSNSPLHF. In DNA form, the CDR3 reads TGTGCCAGCAGCTTGGCCGTCCGATCTAATTCACCCCTCCACTTT.